The clone carrying this TCR beta chain has only a few counts. Antigen: not known. These data belong to a study of response to subunit inactivated influenza vaccine. General observations from the study: A suggestion made by the authors is that each seasonal influenza vaccination recruits few new T cells.

Trimming removed 2 bases from V and 8 bases from J; junction bases left unmatched: 4. Germline CDR1 and CDR2: SGHTA and FQGNSA. The CDR3 consists of 14 residues. TCRdb passed the RT-PCR reads through MiXCR, listing each CDR3 protein once. The table lists about 800,000 distinct CDR3 sequences, 21% of them singletons. The chain combines TRBV7-2 with TRBJ2-1; 9 bases fit TRBD2. The sample here was PBMCs from blood, taken 4 to 6 days after vaccination. This receptor was obtained from a man aged 45-65 years who received an inactivated influenza vaccine. The CDR3 DNA sequence: TGTGCCAGCAGCTTACTAGCGGGGATCTATGAGCAGTTCTTC. It specifies CASSLLAGIYEQFF.